Listed below are T cell receptor beta chains from one sample, sequenced in a study of T cell responses to AZD1222 COVID-19 vaccine. The data were produced by immunoSEQ multiplex PCR, yet TCRdb's version contains in-frame clones alone and is incomplete. This table holds 130,000 to 150,000 clones, about 91% found once. Sequencing was performed on peripheral blood, taken on day 0 of AZD1222 vaccination. These receptors came from an adult in good health. Each CDR3 is given with its conserved first and last residue. D genes are given only for firm matches. For some rows the clone size is stated as once, few or many, or as a class when expanded; others skip it.

J gene	D gene	clone size	V gene	CDR3 protein
TRBJ2-3	-	-	TRBV5-4	CASSRADGTDTQYF
TRBJ1-2	-	once	TRBV6-5	CASSYSEGRREGYTF
TRBJ1-6	TRBD1	-	TRBV5-8	CASSRDRGLRSPLHF
TRBJ1-2	-	-	TRBV5-1	CASSTGPGDYGYTF
TRBJ1-6	-	-	TRBV7-8	CASSPGTQSSYNSPLHF
TRBJ1-1	-	-	TRBV16	CASSQSRVLTEAFF
TRBJ1-2	-	-	TRBV5-5	CASSLGRDLHGYTF
TRBJ2-1	TRBD2	-	TRBV2	CASSEALAGLEQFF
TRBJ1-2	-	once	TRBV6-5	CASSYSSAAARGYTF
TRBJ1-2	-	-	TRBV19	CASRPTGFNYGYTF
TRBJ2-1	-	-	TRBV2	CASLRDSPRNEQFF
TRBJ1-2	-	few	TRBV28	CASNPGGSGYTF
TRBJ2-3	TRBD1	-	TRBV7-3	CASSPGTGPTDTQYF
TRBJ1-4	-	-	TRBV18	CASSYDGNFNEKLFF
TRBJ2-7	TRBD1	-	TRBV6-2/TRBV6-3	CASSNGGTGSHEQYF
TRBJ2-3	-	-	TRBV7-9	CASSLDIPDTQYF
TRBJ1-2	-	-	TRBV12-3/TRBV12-4	CASSLYGYGYTF
TRBJ2-1	-	-	TRBV2	CASSEDRVREQFF
TRBJ2-5	-	-	TRBV5-1	CASSFIGGFQETQYF
TRBJ2-1	-	few	TRBV24-1	CATSDLGTANNEQFF
TRBJ1-5	-	few	TRBV4-1	CASSPGLGHSNQPQHF
TRBJ2-7	-	-	TRBV6-5	CASLPGPVGEQYF
TRBJ1-6	-	-	TRBV2	CASSDDNSPLHF
TRBJ2-2	TRBD2	-	TRBV4-3	CASSQGGGGPFTGELFF
TRBJ1-6	-	-	TRBV11-1	CASSLVDSASSPLHF
TRBJ2-1	-	-	TRBV10-3	CAISESEYNEQFF
TRBJ1-1	-	-	TRBV29-1	CSALTVNTEAFF
TRBJ1-2	-	once	TRBV19	CASSLLTWDNYGYTF
TRBJ1-1	-	-	TRBV15	CATSRGLSGRDTEAFF
TRBJ1-6	-	-	TRBV28	CASSRTGSPLHF
TRBJ1-1	-	-	TRBV29-1	CSVDNPQGYTEAFF
TRBJ1-4	-	-	TRBV28	CATLTGGGEKLFF
TRBJ2-4	TRBD2	-	TRBV29-1	CSVALAGGPNIQYF
TRBJ1-1	-	-	TRBV6-5	CASSRRSTAGTEAFF
TRBJ1-1	-	-	TRBV12-3/TRBV12-4	CASSSGLNTEAFF
TRBJ1-2	TRBD1	-	TRBV5-1	CASSSLQTGYYGYTF
TRBJ1-2	TRBD1	-	TRBV18	CASSPRDRDDGYTF
TRBJ1-1	TRBD1	-	TRBV4-1	CASSYANRDRGMRNTEAFF
TRBJ1-2	-	-	TRBV15	CATSRAGARGDGYTF
TRBJ1-2	-	-	TRBV12-3/TRBV12-4	CASSSRQYGYTF
TRBJ1-2	-	-	TRBV7-2	CASSLLQNYGYTF
TRBJ2-5	TRBD2	-	TRBV2	CASSPVGGSSTQYF
TRBJ2-7	-	-	TRBV27	CASSVRGGPYEQYF
TRBJ1-4	TRBD1	once	TRBV28	CASSLTGTGGYKLFF
TRBJ2-1	-	-	TRBV6-5	CASSPEAPGSNEQFF
TRBJ2-5	-	-	TRBV19	CASSIGGITETQYF
TRBJ2-3	-	-	TRBV6-2/TRBV6-3	CASSYFAGAPSTDTQYF
TRBJ2-7	-	-	TRBV18	CASSPDGSYEQYF
TRBJ2-3	-	-	TRBV9	CASSVEGGGPTHTQYF
TRBJ1-5	TRBD1	once	TRBV11-2	CASSLGTGGGPQHF
TRBJ2-3	-	-	TRBV7-2	CASSRGGGRGDAYTQYF
TRBJ1-2	-	-	TRBV6-5	CASSYTTAPGYGYTF
TRBJ1-6	-	-	TRBV19	CASSPSRVVNSPLHF
TRBJ1-2	-	few	TRBV3-1/TRBV3-2	CASSIDTGVYGYTF